A single sample gave rise to the 28 T cell receptor beta chains below, sequenced in a study of control samples from healthy donors and cancer patients. Here immunoSEQ multiplex PCR was the method, and the copy in TCRdb shows in-frame clones only, minus some. The sample holds roughly 120,000 clones, approximately 94% seen once. The sequencing input was PBMCs. The origin of the receptors is a man aged 50 or older with head and neck cancer.

The gene calls are TRBV2 and TRBJ1-1, with 7 nucleotides matching TRBD1. The CDR3 covers 11 residues. The ends lost 11 bases at V and 6 bases at J; junction bases unmatched: 6. Germline CDR1 SNHLY, CDR2 FYNNEI. In DNA, the CDR3 is TGTGCCGAACAGGGGAGCGCTGAAGCTTTCTTT. It codes for CAEQGSAEAFF.

The V and J genes are TRBV7-2 and TRBJ2-3, with a weak D call TRBD2 (5 bases). Trimming took 2 bases from V and 2 from J, leaving 17 bases between them. The V gene's germline CDR1 is SGHTA and CDR2 FQGNSA. The CDR3 is 17 amino acids. For the CDR3, the DNA is TGTGCCAGCAGCTTATACTTCATAACTAGGTCCACAGATACGCAGTATTTT. Residues: CASSLYFITRSTDTQYF.

The genes are TRBV7-9 and TRBJ2-1; the match to TRBD2 covers 10 bases. The CDR3 consists of 14 residues. Trimming cost V 5 bases and J 8 bases; bases outside gene matches: 6. Germline V lookup: CDR1 SEHNR, CDR2 FQNEAQ (reference sequence). CDR3 protein: CASSPAGGLYEQFF. The CDR3, as DNA: TGTGCCAGCAGCCCAGCGGGGGGGCTCTATGAGCAGTTCTTC.

This chain connects TRBV27 to TRBJ1-6, with no clear D. Germline values: CDR1 MNHEY, CDR2 SMNVEV (reference sequence). Trimming removed 5 bases at V and 5 bases at J, with 10 bases between. The CDR3 sequence is 14 residues long. The CDR3, as DNA: TGTGCCAGCAGTATGGGCCCCAATAATTCACCCCTCCACTTT. Translating it yields CASSMGPNNSPLHF.

The chain has TRBV30 and TRBJ1-3; no definite D call. CDR1 is GTSNPN and CDR2 is SVGIG in the germline V gene (reference sequence). V gave up 0 bases and J gave up 0 bases, with 3 bases separating them. The CDR3 is 13 residues long. CDR3 residues: CAWSVVSGNTIYF. The CDR3, as DNA: TGTGCCTGGAGTGTAGTCTCTGGAAACACCATATATTTT. The entire variable domain, with the rest obtained from reference TRBV30 and TRBJ1-3, is as follows: SQTIHQWPATLVQPVGSPLSLECTVEGTSNPNLYWYRQAAGRGLQLLFYSVGIGQISSEVPQNLSASRPQDRQFILSSKKLLLSDSGFYLCAWSVVSGNTIYFGEGSWLTVV.

The rearrangement uses TRBV7-9 and TRBJ2-3; 12 bases fit TRBD2. The ends lost 5 bases at V and 0 bases at J; junction bases unmatched: 6. CDR1 is SEHNR, CDR2 FQNEAQ, per germline (reference sequence). This CDR3 is built from 17 residues. This CDR3 is CASSLPTSGGSTDTQYF. The CDR3 coding sequence is TGTGCCAGCAGCCTCCCGACTAGCGGGGGTAGCACAGATACGCAGTATTTT.

V gene TRBV18 combines with J gene TRBJ2-2; the D gene is possibly TRBD2 (7 bases). The V end was cut by 6 bases, the J end by 2 bases, with 16 bases between. The germline V gene encodes CDR1 KGHSH and CDR2 LQKENI. The CDR3 sequence is 16 residues long. The CDR3 spells CASSPRGALNTGELFF. Here the CDR3 DNA reads TGTGCCAGCTCGCCCCGGGGGGCCCTCAACACCGGGGAGCTGTTTTTT.

J is TRBJ2-5 and V is TRBV7-9; D is possibly TRBD2 (5 bases). CDR3 length: 13 amino acids. Germline-derived CDR1 and CDR2 are SEHNR and FQNEAQ (reference sequence). V was shortened by 3 bases and J by 5 bases, with 10 bases between the two germline ends. The CDR3: CASSFGLAETQYF. The CDR3, as DNA: TGTGCCAGCAGCTTCGGATTAGCGGAGACCCAGTACTTC.

In DNA form, the CDR3 reads TGCAGCGTTGATTCGGGCTACGAGCAGTACTTC. It specifies CSVDSGYEQYF. The chain links TRBV29-1 to TRBJ2-7; D not resolved. Germline-derived CDR1 and CDR2 are SQVTM and ANQGSEA. The CDR3 sequence is 11 residues long. The V end lost 3 bases, the J end lost 3 bases, and 6 bases lay between the germline ends.

The chain employs TRBV2 and TRBJ2-7, with no clear D. CDR1 and CDR2 (germline): SNHLY, FYNNEI. V lost 6 bases to trimming and J lost 7 bases, with 13 bases between them. This CDR3 spans 12 amino acids. The CDR3 is CASRASVWEQYF. In DNA, the CDR3 is TGTGCCAGCAGGGCCAGTGTCTGGGAGCAGTACTTC.

The chain joins TRBV4-3 to TRBJ1-1, with a possible D match to TRBD1 (5 bases). Germline V gene lookup returns CDR1 LGHNA and CDR2 YSLEER. The CDR3 contains 15 residues. V lost 4 bases to trimming and J lost 5 bases, with 17 bases between them. DNA for the CDR3: TGCGCCAGCAGCCGCGACGGGGGGATGGATACTGAAGCTTTCTTT. It encodes CASSRDGGMDTEAFF.

J is TRBJ2-4 and V is TRBV12-3 or TRBV12-4, with D unclear. This CDR3 region has 13 residues. V lost 5 bases and J 9 bases, leaving 14 bases between the germline ends. The CDR3 DNA sequence: TGTGCCAGCAGTCCCACCACCTGGAGCATTCAGTACTTC. Translated: CASSPTTWSIQYF.

This chain joins TRBV21-1 and TRBJ2-1; the table's D call, TRBD1, has no DNA check behind it. TRBV21-1 is assigned pseudogene status. This CDR3 is built from 11 residues. The CDR3 is CASSKDREQFF. As DNA, the CDR3 is TGTGCCAGCAGCAAAGACAGGGAGCAGTTCTTC.

This chain connects TRBV24-1 to TRBJ1-5; no definite D call. This CDR3 has 12 amino acids. The V and J ends lost 6 bases and 6 bases respectively, with 8 bases between them. Germline loops: CDR1 KGHDR, CDR2 SFDVKD. CDR3: CATSRFGQPQHF. CDR3 DNA sequence: TGTGCCACCAGTAGGTTCGGTCAGCCCCAGCATTTT.

This chain joins TRBV7-9 and TRBJ1-1; D remains unclear. Germline lookup yields CDR1 SEHNR and CDR2 FQNEAQ (reference sequence). With 1 base removed from V and 3 bases from J, the gap between germline ends came to 9 bases. CDR3 length: 14 amino acids. DNA of the CDR3: TGTGCCAGCAGCTTAGGGACTGTAGACACTGAAGCTTTCTTT. The encoded protein is CASSLGTVDTEAFF.

The chain couples TRBV7-3 to TRBJ2-7; D may correspond to TRBD1 or TRBD2 (6 bases each). This CDR3 is built from 13 residues. V was shortened by 5 bases and J by 7 bases, with 15 bases between the two germline ends. Germline V gene lookup returns CDR1 SGHTA and CDR2 FQGTGA. The CDR3 reads CASSPQQGGEQYF. Here the CDR3 DNA reads TGTGCCAGCAGCCCGCAACAGGGAGGAGAGCAGTACTTC. Full variable domain (remainder filled in from reference TRBV7-3 and TRBJ2-7): GAGVSQTPSNKVTEKGKYVELRCDPISGHTALYWYRQSLGQGPEFLIYFQGTGAADDSGLPNDRFFAVRPEGSVSTLKIQRTERGDSAVYLCASSPQQGGEQYFGPGTRLTVT.

The chain combines TRBV6-5 with TRBJ2-2; D may be TRBD1 (7 bases). V was cut by 6 bases and J by 8 bases, with 13 bases left in between. Per the germline V gene, CDR1 is MNHEY and CDR2 is SVGAGI. This CDR3 is 13 amino acids long. This chain's CDR3 is CASRLTGTGELFF. In DNA, the CDR3 is TGTGCCAGCAGACTGACAGGGACTGGGGAGCTGTTTTTT.

V and J are TRBV7-3 and TRBJ1-1, with D possibly matching TRBD1 (6 bases). The V gene lost 1 base and the J gene lost 1 base, with 19 bases spanning the gap. The CDR3 runs 18 residues. Germline values: CDR1 SGHTA, CDR2 FQGTGA. The CDR3 here is CASSLNPPGGPGNTEAFF. The CDR3, as DNA: TGTGCCAGCAGCTTAAATCCCCCTGGGGGGCCTGGGAACACTGAAGCTTTCTTT.

This clone was recorded only once. This chain connects TRBV3-1 (or the pseudogene TRBV3-2) to TRBJ2-3; 11 bases align to TRBD2. The junction had 14 bases not matched to a gene; V was cut back by 0 bases and J by 3 bases. CDR3 length: 20 amino acids. CDR1 and CDR2 (germline): LGHDT, YNNKEL (reference sequence). The CDR3 DNA reads as TGTGCCAGCAGCCAAGAGACTCTCCGGGCCGGGACTAGCGGTACAGATACGCAGTATTTT. Its protein product is CASSQETLRAGTSGTDTQYF.

The gene calls are TRBV2 and TRBJ1-2; no clear D. Per germline, CDR1 SNHLY and CDR2 FYNNEI. The CDR3 sequence is 13 residues long. Trimming removed 4 bases at V and 3 bases at J, with 9 bases between. The DNA for the CDR3 is TGTGCCAGCAGTGCGGAAGCGGACTATGGCTACACCTTC. It specifies CASSAEADYGYTF.

The chain combines TRBV2 with TRBJ1-1; 8 bases agree with TRBD1. Germline CDR1 SNHLY, CDR2 FYNNEI. Unmatched junction bases numbered 10, after V lost 1 base and J lost 6 bases. The CDR3 is made up of 16 amino acids. The CDR3 sequence: CASSEGLQGARAEAFF. The CDR3 DNA is TGTGCCAGCAGTGAAGGACTTCAGGGGGCGCGGGCTGAAGCTTTCTTT. Variable domain in full (rest from reference TRBV2 and TRBJ1-1): EPEVTQTPSHQVTQMGQEVILRCVPISNHLYFYWYRQILGQKVEFLVSFYNNEISEKSEIFDDQFSVERPDGSNFTLKIRSTKLEDSAMYFCASSEGLQGARAEAFFGQGTRLTVV.

This clone was counted a single time. This sequence joins TRBV4-3 and TRBJ1-1; D gene uncertain. The V end lost 6 bases, the J end lost 4 bases, and 12 bases lay between the germline ends. Germline V gives CDR1 LGHNA, CDR2 YSLEER. CDR3 size: 13 residues. As DNA, the CDR3 is TGCGCCAGCAGTTCCAGGACCCCCACTGAAGCTTTCTTT. Amino acid sequence: CASSSRTPTEAFF.

The chain has TRBV28 and TRBJ2-3, with TRBD2 matching 7 bases. CDR3 length: 15 amino acids. Trimming cost V 7 bases and J 1 base; bases outside gene matches: 8. Germline loops: CDR1 MDHEN, CDR2 SYDVKM. For the CDR3, the DNA is TGTGCCAGCAATCTCAGGGAGGGTGGCACAGATACGCAGTATTTT. Its protein product is CASNLREGGTDTQYF.

This clone was detected only once. The chain employs TRBV6-5 and TRBJ2-3, with TRBD2 matching over 8 bases. There are 15 residues in the CDR3. Germline V gene sequence: CDR1 MNHEY, CDR2 SVGAGI. After removal of 8 bases from V and 0 bases from J, the junction contained 7 bases not matched to a gene. CDR3 sequence reads: CASAYGGVSTDTQYF. CDR3 DNA sequence: TGTGCCAGCGCCTACGGGGGGGTTAGCACAGATACGCAGTATTTT.

The genes are TRBV7-6 and TRBJ1-1; 7 nucleotides match TRBD1. The CDR3 extends over 14 amino acids. J lost 2 bases, V lost 5 bases, and 5 bases had no gene match. The germline CDR1 and CDR2 sequences are SGHVS and FNYEAQ. CDR3 region: CASSAGTANTEAFF. CDR3 in DNA: TGTGCCAGCAGCGCCGGGACAGCAAACACTGAAGCTTTCTTT.

The chain joins TRBV24-1 to TRBJ1-4; D unclear. This CDR3 has 13 amino acids. The germline V gene encodes CDR1 KGHDR and CDR2 SFDVKD. Trimming took off 3 bases at V and 7 bases at J, with 8 bases between the two ends. The CDR3 loop is CATSDPALEKLFF. Written as DNA, the CDR3 is TGTGCCACCAGTGATCCCGCGCTTGAAAAACTGTTTTTT.

The chain employs TRBV5-1 and TRBJ2-7; 7 bases agree with TRBD1. J gave up 4 bases and V 0 bases, and 4 bases lay outside the gene matches. This CDR3 is built from 14 residues. Germline CDR1 is SGHRS and CDR2 is YFSETQ. CDR3 amino acids: CASSLGQGRYEQYF. The CDR3 region has the DNA TGCGCCAGCAGCTTGGGACAGGGTCGATACGAGCAGTACTTC.

This chain connects TRBV7-9 to TRBJ1-4; possibly TRBD1 for D (5 bases). This CDR3 has 17 amino acids. V was trimmed by 0 bases and J by 10 bases, leaving 21 bases between them. Germline values: CDR1 SEHNR, CDR2 FQNEAQ (reference sequence). The DNA of the CDR3 is TGTGCCAGCAGCTTAGCGCTACGGGGCAGGGAGATAGGAAAACTGTTTTTT. This encodes CASSLALRGREIGKLFF. The full variable domain, with the rest looked up from reference TRBV7-9 and TRBJ1-4, is DTGVSQNPRHKITKRGQNVTFRCDPISEHNRLYWYRQTLGQGPEFLTYFQNEAQLEKSRLLSDRFSAERPKGSFSTLEIQRTEQGDSAMYLCASSLALRGREIGKLFFGSGTQLSVL.